One and the same sample provided the 21 T cell receptor beta chains below, sequenced in a study of T cells in Graves' hyperthyroidism and ophthalmopathy. The source material, RNA transcripts, was used to amplify TCR beta CDR3 regions. The HTBI primer set drove a first-round RT-PCR of the TCR CDR3. TCRdb used MiXCR to reprocess the multiplex PCR reads, holding one entry per CDR3 protein. The sample includes 250,000 to 300,000 distinct CDR3 sequences, 12% to 15% of them seen just once. Material for sequencing was blood. These receptors all come from a woman aged 40 to 50 with Graves' hyperthyroidism.

This clonotype has ten or more counts. This chain uses TRBV7-2 with TRBJ2-1; D perhaps matches TRBD1 (5 bases). Trimming removed 1 base at V and 13 bases at J, with 14 bases between. The germline V gene has CDR1 SGHTA and CDR2 FQGNSA. The CDR3 contains 13 residues. As DNA, the CDR3 is TGTGCCAGCAGCTTAGGTTACCCGGACACTCAGTTCTTC. It encodes CASSLGYPDTQFF.

The rearrangement joins TRBV5-1 to TRBJ2-7; the match to TRBD2 covers 8 bases. Germline-derived CDR1 and CDR2 are SGHRS and YFSETQ. The CDR3 has 15 amino acids. Unmatched junction bases numbered 4, after V lost 0 bases and J lost 2 bases. Here the CDR3 reads CASSLAPSGPYEQYF. The CDR3 coding sequence is TGCGCCAGCAGCTTGGCACCTAGCGGGCCCTACGAGCAGTACTTC.

This clonotype was found many times. The chain has TRBV28 and TRBJ1-2; TRBD1 is a possible D gene (6 bases). V was cut by 6 bases and J by 6 bases, with 11 bases left in between. This CDR3 is built from 12 residues. Germline-derived CDR1 and CDR2 are MDHEN and SYDVKM. For the CDR3, the DNA is TGTGCCAGCAGCGACAGGATCGATGGCTACACCTTC. It encodes CASSDRIDGYTF.

In this sample, this clonotype turned up many times. The chain joins TRBV6-6 to TRBJ2-5; 8 bases match TRBD2. This CDR3 contains 16 residues. The V gene end was trimmed by 0 bases and the J gene end by 9 bases; junction bases not matched to a gene: 12. Germline assignment: CDR1 MNHNY and CDR2 SVGAGI (reference sequence). The CDR3 nucleotides are TGTGCCAGCAGTTACTCAGCGGCTAGCGGGTCGAGAGCCCAGTACTTC. Translating gives CASSYSAASGSRAQYF.

This clonotype was seen at least ten times. The chain employs TRBV6-2 or TRBV6-3 and TRBJ2-1; either TRBD1 or TRBD2 may supply D (5 bases each). Germline CDR1 reads MNHEY; CDR2 reads SVGEGT. The CDR3 consists of 14 residues. V lost 4 bases and J lost 5, with 12 bases in between. CDR3 bases: TGTGCCAGCAGTTCGGGACCGTCAGACAATGAGCAGTTCTTC. Its translation: CASSSGPSDNEQFF.

This clonotype showed up many times. The gene calls are TRBV12-3 or TRBV12-4 and TRBJ2-3; a weak D match, TRBD1 (6 bases). The ends were cut back, 3 bases at V and 2 bases at J, with 12 bases in the middle. This CDR3 has 15 residues. CDR3: CASSLGALITDTQYF. As DNA, the CDR3 is TGTGCCAGCAGTTTGGGGGCCCTAATCACAGATACGCAGTATTTT.

In this sample, this clonotype turned up many times. V usage is TRBV28 and J usage is TRBJ1-2, with 8 bases lining up with TRBD1. Germline CDR1 MDHEN, CDR2 SYDVKM. The CDR3 sequence is 14 residues long. Trimming at V came to 5 bases and at J to 5 bases, leaving 7 bases not matched to a gene. CDR3: CASSRTGKFYGYTF. DNA for the CDR3: TGTGCCAGCAGTCGGACAGGGAAATTTTATGGCTACACCTTC.

At least ten counts were recorded for this clonotype. The CDR3 DNA reads as TGTGCCAGCAGCTCCGGGGGGGAGAACTATGGCTACACCTTC. It is translated as CASSSGGENYGYTF. The chain recombines TRBV7-9 with TRBJ1-2; D is possibly TRBD1 (5 bases). Trimming cost V 4 bases and J 2 bases, with 11 bases left between them. The CDR3 runs 14 residues. In germline, CDR1 is SEHNR, CDR2 FQNEAQ (reference sequence).

This clonotype was counted ten times or more. The J gene is TRBJ1-3, the V gene TRBV12-3 or TRBV12-4; a weak D match, TRBD1 (6 bases). This CDR3 has 15 residues. V was clipped by 6 bases and J by 0 bases, with 12 bases between them. CDR3 bases: TGTGCCAGCAGGTCGACAGGCTTCTCTGGAAACACCATATATTTT. Translation: CASRSTGFSGNTIYF.

The sample holds many counts of this clonotype. The chain couples TRBV7-9 to TRBJ2-5; 8 bases are shared with TRBD1. The CDR3 sequence is 14 residues long. Germline-derived CDR1 and CDR2 are SEHNR and FQNEAQ (reference sequence). J was trimmed by 5 bases and V by 3 bases; bases with no gene match: 5. The CDR3 DNA reads TGTGCCAGCAGCTTTCCAGGGGGCCGGGAGACCCAGTACTTC. Protein: CASSFPGGRETQYF.

This clonotype was seen a handful of times. The junction departs from the called germline gene at one end, perhaps through a read error. V is TRBV6-2 or TRBV6-3 and J is TRBJ2-7; D gene ambiguous. Germline V gene lookup returns CDR1 MNHEY and CDR2 SVGEGT. The CDR3 has 13 amino acids. CDR3 DNA sequence: TGTGCCAGCAGTTACTCGATTGGCAGCGCTTCTGAATTC. This gives the protein CASSYSIGSASEF.

This clonotype was observed at least ten times. V gene TRBV28 combines with J gene TRBJ1-4; D not certain. This CDR3 is 12 amino acids long. The V gene's germline CDR1 is MDHEN and CDR2 SYDVKM. V gave up 2 bases and J gave up 15 bases, with 13 bases separating them. CDR3 sequence (DNA): TGTGCCAGCAGTTTAGCTACAGAGACGGTGTTTTTT. Its translation is CASSLATETVFF.

At least ten counts were recorded for this clonotype. The chain employs TRBV6-1 and TRBJ2-7; D is possibly TRBD1 or TRBD2 (5 bases each). V lost 6 bases to trimming and J lost 4 bases, with 19 bases between them. The CDR3 length is 15 residues. The germline V gene encodes CDR1 MNHNS and CDR2 SASEGT. The CDR3 is CASSPIWGRAYEQYF. Written as DNA, the CDR3 is TGTGCCAGCAGCCCCATCTGGGGGAGAGCGTACGAGCAGTACTTC.

CDR3 sequence reads: CASSIAQGLLYEQYF. The CDR3 DNA follows: TGTGCCAGTAGTATAGCCCAGGGACTTCTCTACGAGCAGTACTTC. J is TRBJ2-7 and V is TRBV19; tentative D call: TRBD2 (6 bases). CDR3 size: 15 residues. V shed 1 base and J shed 3 bases, with 13 bases lying between them. CDR1 LNHDA and CDR2 SQIVND come from the germline V gene (reference sequence).

The table lists this clonotype with many counts. The chain couples TRBV6-1 to TRBJ1-1, with D perhaps TRBD1 (5 bases). Trimming took off 2 bases at V and 7 bases at J, with 14 bases between the two ends. This CDR3 is built from 14 residues. Germline CDR1 MNHNS, CDR2 SASEGT. The CDR3 loop is CASSEFRKQGEAFF. CDR3 DNA sequence: TGTGCCAGCAGTGAATTCAGGAAGCAGGGTGAAGCTTTCTTT.

A few counts support this clonotype. V usage is TRBV18 and J usage is TRBJ1-3; D is unresolved. Trimming removed 6 bases from V and 0 bases from J, with 9 bases in between. The CDR3 totals 14 residues. Germline values: CDR1 KGHSH, CDR2 LQKENI. The CDR3 DNA follows: TGTGCCAGCTCCGAAACGGACTCTGGAAACACCATATATTTT. As protein: CASSETDSGNTIYF.

In its sample, this clonotype was seen a few times. The chain is built from TRBV20-1 and TRBJ2-2; no clear D gene. The CDR3 has 14 amino acids. V shed 3 bases and J shed 0 bases, with 8 bases lying between them. Germline values: CDR1 DFQATT, CDR2 SNEGSKA (reference sequence). The DNA for the CDR3 is TGCAGTGCTAGTCGGTACGCGAACACCGGGGAGCTGTTTTTT. Amino acids: CSASRYANTGELFF.

This clonotype has at least ten counts. The V gene is TRBV28, the J gene TRBJ2-7, with 8 bases identical to TRBD2. Germline CDR1 reads MDHEN; CDR2 reads SYDVKM. J was trimmed by 4 bases and V by 6 bases; bases with no gene match: 5. The CDR3 consists of 13 residues. The CDR3 sequence is CASSRGGAYEQYF. CDR3 DNA sequence: TGTGCCAGCAGCCGGGGGGGGGCTTACGAGCAGTACTTC.

This clonotype was observed at least ten times. This rearrangement joins TRBV27 to TRBJ2-6; no definite D call. The CDR3 consists of 14 residues. Trimming took off 10 bases at V and 0 bases at J, with 10 bases between the two ends. Germline V gives CDR1 MNHEY, CDR2 SMNVEV (reference sequence). Here the CDR3 reads CATLTHSGANVLTF. Here the CDR3 DNA reads TGTGCCACCCTAACACACTCTGGGGCCAACGTCCTGACTTTC.

The V and J genes are TRBV6-2 or TRBV6-3 and TRBJ2-4, with D tentatively TRBD2 (6 bases). Germline V gene data show CDR1 as MNHEY and CDR2 as SVGEGT. Trimming removed 6 bases from V and 2 bases from J, with 8 bases in between. The CDR3 has 13 amino acids. The CDR3: CASSRDSKNIQYF. For the CDR3, the DNA is TGTGCCAGCAGCCGGGACTCCAAAAACATTCAGTACTTC.

At least ten counts were recorded for this clonotype. The genes are TRBV10-3 and TRBJ1-1; possibly TRBD1 for D (5 bases). This CDR3 is built from 14 residues. Deletions cut 3 bases from V and 5 bases from J, with 13 bases between. Germline assignment: CDR1 ENHRY and CDR2 SYGVKD. CDR3 bases: TGTGCCATCAGTGATCGACAGAGTTGGACTGAAGCTTTCTTT. This encodes CAISDRQSWTEAFF.